This T cell receptor beta chain is drawn from a study of T cell responses to AZD1222 COVID-19 vaccine. Study conclusions and caveats: Repertoire sampling occurred only after the peak T cell response. In a largely white British group with more females than males, clonal diversity was possibly underestimated.

About this clone itself: Its antigen is currently unknown.

The repertoire was sequenced with immunoSEQ multiplex PCR; TCRdb's copy has only in-frame clones and lacks some. The table records roughly 100,000 clones, around 94% of them present only once. The CDR3 has 14 amino acids. Trimming pared 0 bases from V and 7 bases from J, leaving 7 bases between. The germline V gene encodes CDR1 MNHEY and CDR2 SVGAGI. The sample in question was peripheral blood, obtained on day 0 of AZD1222 vaccination. The genes are TRBV6-5 and TRBJ1-6; D might be TRBD1 (5 bases). The clonotype originates from an adult in good health. This CDR3 reads CASSYSEGNSPLHF. The CDR3, as DNA: TGTGCCAGCAGTTACTCAGAGGGGAATTCACCCCTCCACTTT.